This T cell receptor beta chain was sequenced during a study of monozygotic twins with inflammatory bowel disease. For this clonotype: No antigen is known for it.

Template switching added UMIs carrying a 6-nucleotide sample barcode. Using the 5' RACE reads, TCRdb records one entry per CDR3 protein without DNA. This specimen shows around 100,000 distinct CDR3 sequences; the ten leading clones hold about 2%. Overall study results and limits: The analysis did not separate different T cell subtypes. IBD-affected twins scored below their healthy co-twins in TCRbeta diversity (inverse Simpson).

The CDR3 is 16 amino acids. The germline V gene has CDR1 LGHNA and CDR2 YSLEER. The sample taken for sequencing was blood. The chain recombines TRBV4-3 with TRBJ2-1; TCRdb proposes TRBD1, but this gene call is untestable without DNA. The TCR sequence derives from a human donor with ulcerative colitis or Crohn's disease, or a healthy co-twin of an affected twin (not recorded which). CDR3: CASSQDQTGHHNEQFF.